The TCR beta chain under discussion was sequenced for a study of cytomegalovirus exposure and HLA in healthy donors. PCR was performed using 60 Vbeta and 13 Jbeta primers. Clones were read by immunoSEQ multiplex PCR, and TCRdb kept only the in-frame ones, dropping some. In the table there are around 180,000 clones, roughly 85% of which are singletons. Between the trimmed V and J ends, which lost 0 bases and 7 bases, there was a span of 9 bases. Looked up from germline, CDR1 is MGHDK and CDR2 is SYGVNS. The length of the CDR3 is 13 residues. This chain joins TRBV25-1 and TRBJ1-1; D not certain. The receptor was derived from a woman in her 40s in good health and CMV-seronegative. The sample was PBMCs. Here the CDR3 reads CASSEYGYSEAFF. CDR3 nucleotides: TGTGCCAGCAGTGAATATGGGTACAGTGAAGCTTTCTTT.